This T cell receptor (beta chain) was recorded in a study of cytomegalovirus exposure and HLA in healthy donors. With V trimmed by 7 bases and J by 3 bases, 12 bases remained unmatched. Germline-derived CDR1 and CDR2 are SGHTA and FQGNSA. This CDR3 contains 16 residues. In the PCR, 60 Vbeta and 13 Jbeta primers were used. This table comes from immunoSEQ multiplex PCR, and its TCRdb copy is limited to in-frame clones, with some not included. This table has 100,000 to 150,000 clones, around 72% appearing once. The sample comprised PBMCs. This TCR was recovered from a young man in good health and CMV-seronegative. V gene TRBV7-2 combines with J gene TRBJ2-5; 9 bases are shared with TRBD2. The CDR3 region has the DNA TGTGCCAGCACCGGTCGGAGCGGGGGGTCCGAAGAGACCCAGTACTTC. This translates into CASTGRSGGSEETQYF.